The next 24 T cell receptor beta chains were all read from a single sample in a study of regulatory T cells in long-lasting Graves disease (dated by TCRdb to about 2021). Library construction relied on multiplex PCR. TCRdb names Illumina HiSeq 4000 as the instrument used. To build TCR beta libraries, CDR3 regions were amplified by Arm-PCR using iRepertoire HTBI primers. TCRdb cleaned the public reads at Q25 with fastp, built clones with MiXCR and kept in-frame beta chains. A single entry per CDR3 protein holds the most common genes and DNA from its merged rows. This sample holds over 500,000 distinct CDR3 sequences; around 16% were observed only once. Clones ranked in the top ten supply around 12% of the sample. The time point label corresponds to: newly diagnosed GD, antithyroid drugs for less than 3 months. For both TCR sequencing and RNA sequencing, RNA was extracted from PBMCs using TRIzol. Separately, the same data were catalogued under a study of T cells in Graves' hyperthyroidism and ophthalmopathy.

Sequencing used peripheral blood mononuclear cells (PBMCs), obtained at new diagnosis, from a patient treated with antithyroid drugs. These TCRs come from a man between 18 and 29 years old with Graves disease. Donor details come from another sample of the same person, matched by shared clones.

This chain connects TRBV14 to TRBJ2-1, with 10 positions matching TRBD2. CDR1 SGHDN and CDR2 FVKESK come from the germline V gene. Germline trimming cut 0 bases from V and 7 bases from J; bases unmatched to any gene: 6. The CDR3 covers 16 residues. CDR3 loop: CASSQEWLAGVNEQFF. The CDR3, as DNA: TGTGCCAGCAGCCAAGAGTGGCTAGCGGGAGTAAATGAGCAGTTCTTC.

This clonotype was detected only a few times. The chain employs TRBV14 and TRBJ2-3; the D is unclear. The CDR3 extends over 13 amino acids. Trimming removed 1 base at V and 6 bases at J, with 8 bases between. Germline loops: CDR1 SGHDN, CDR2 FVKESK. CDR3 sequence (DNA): TGTGCCAGCAGCCAAGGCCATCTCGATACGCAGTATTTT. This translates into CASSQGHLDTQYF.

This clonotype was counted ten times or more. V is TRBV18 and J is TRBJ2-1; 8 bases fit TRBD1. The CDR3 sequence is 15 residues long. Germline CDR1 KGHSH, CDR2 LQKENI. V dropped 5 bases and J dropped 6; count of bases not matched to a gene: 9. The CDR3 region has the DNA TGTGCCAGCTCATCGTCTCGGGACAGGTTCAATGAGCAGTTCTTC. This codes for CASSSSRDRFNEQFF.

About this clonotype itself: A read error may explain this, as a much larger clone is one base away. As DNA, the CDR3 is TGTGCCAGCAGCTTAGGGGGACAGAGGTTAGGTAATCAGCCCCAGCATTTT. It translates to CASSLGGQRLGNQPQHF. This sequence joins TRBV7-2 and TRBJ1-5, with 7 bases that match TRBD1. V lost 1 base to trimming and J lost 4 bases; unmatched junction nucleotides: 10. The CDR3 totals 17 residues. From germline, CDR1 is SGHTA and CDR2 FQGNSA.

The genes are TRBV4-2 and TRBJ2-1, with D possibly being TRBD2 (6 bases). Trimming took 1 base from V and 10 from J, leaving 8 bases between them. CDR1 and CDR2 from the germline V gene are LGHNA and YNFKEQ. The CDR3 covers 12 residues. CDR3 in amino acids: CASSQARGEQFF. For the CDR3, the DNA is TGTGCCAGCAGCCAAGCTCGGGGGGAGCAGTTCTTC.

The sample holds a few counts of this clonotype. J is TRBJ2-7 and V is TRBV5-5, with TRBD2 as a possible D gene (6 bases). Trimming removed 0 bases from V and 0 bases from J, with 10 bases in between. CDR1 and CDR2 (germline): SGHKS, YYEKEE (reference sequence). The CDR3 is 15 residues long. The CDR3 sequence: CASSLGGRFSYEQYF. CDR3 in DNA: TGTGCCAGCAGCTTGGGTGGGAGGTTCTCCTACGAGCAGTACTTC.

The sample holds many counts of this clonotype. CDR3: CASSLSGVLGPGTQYF. The CDR3 DNA reads as TGTGCCAGCAGTTTATCCGGGGTATTGGGGCCGGGGACCCAGTACTTC. V gene TRBV27 combines with J gene TRBJ2-5; perhaps D is TRBD1 or TRBD2 (5 bases each). The CDR3 is 16 residues long. V was pared by 0 bases and J by 7 bases, with 18 bases between. CDR1 is MNHEY, CDR2 SMNVEV, per germline (reference sequence).

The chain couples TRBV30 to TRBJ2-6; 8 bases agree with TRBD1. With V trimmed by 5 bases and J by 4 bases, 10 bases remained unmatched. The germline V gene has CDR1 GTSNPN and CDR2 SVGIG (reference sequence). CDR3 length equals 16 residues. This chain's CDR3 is CAWDRGRTSGANVLTF. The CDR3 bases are TGTGCCTGGGACAGGGGCCGAACCTCGGGGGCCAACGTCCTGACTTTC.

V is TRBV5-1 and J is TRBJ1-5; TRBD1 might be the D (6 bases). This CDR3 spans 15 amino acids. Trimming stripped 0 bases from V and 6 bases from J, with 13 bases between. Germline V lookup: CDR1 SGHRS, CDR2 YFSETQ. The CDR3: CASSLVGGLVQPQHF. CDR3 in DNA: TGCGCCAGCAGCTTGGTCGGGGGCCTAGTTCAGCCCCAGCATTTT.

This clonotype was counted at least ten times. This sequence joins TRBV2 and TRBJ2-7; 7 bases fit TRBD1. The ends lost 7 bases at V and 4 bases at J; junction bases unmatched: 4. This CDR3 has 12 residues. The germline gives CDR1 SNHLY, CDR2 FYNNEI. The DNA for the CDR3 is TGTGCCAGCACCGCCAGGGGGTACGAGCAGTACTTC. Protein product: CASTARGYEQYF.

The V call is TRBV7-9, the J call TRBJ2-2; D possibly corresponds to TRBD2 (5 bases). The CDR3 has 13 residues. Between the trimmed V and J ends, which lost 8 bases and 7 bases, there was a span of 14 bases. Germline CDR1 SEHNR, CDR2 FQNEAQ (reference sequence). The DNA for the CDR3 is TGTGCCAGCGGCCGAACACGGGGCGGGGAGCTGTTTTTT. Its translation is CASGRTRGGELFF.

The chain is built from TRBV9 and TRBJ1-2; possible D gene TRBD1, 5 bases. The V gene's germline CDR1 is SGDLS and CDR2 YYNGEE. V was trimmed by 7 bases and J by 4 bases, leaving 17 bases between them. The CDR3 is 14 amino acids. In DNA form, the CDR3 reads TGTGCCAGCGGCCGAGAGGGCCAGGGCTATGGCTACACCTTC. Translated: CASGREGQGYGYTF.

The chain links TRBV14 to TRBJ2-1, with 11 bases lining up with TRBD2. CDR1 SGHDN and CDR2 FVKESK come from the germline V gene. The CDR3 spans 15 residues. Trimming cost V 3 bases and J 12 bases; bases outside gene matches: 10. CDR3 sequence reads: CASSQPGLAAVGQFF. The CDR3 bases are TGTGCCAGCAGCCAGCCGGGACTAGCGGCGGTCGGGCAGTTCTTC.

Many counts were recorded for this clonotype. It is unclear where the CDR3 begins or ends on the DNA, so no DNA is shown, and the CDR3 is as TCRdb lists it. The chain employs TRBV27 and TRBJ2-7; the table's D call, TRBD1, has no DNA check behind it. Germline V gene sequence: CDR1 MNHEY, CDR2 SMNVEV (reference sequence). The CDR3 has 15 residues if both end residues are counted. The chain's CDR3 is CASSFGAGTGGLEYF.

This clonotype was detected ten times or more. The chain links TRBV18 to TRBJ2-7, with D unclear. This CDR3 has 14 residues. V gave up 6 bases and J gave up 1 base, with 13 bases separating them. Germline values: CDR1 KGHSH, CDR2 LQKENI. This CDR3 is CASSPGGPSYEQYF. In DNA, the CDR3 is TGTGCCAGCTCCCCGGGCGGACCTTCCTACGAGCAGTACTTC.

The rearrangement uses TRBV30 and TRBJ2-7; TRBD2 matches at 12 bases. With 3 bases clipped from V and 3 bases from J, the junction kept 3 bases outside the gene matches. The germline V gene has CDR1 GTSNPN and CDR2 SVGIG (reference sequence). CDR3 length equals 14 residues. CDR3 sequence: CAWRVLAGGYEQYF. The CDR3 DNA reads TGTGCCTGGAGGGTACTAGCGGGAGGCTACGAGCAGTACTTC. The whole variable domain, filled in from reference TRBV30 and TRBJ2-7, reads SQTIHQWPATLVQPVGSPLSLECTVEGTSNPNLYWYRQAAGRGLQLLFYSVGIGQISSEVPQNLSASRPQDRQFILSSKKLLLSDSGFYLCAWRVLAGGYEQYFGPGTRLTVT.

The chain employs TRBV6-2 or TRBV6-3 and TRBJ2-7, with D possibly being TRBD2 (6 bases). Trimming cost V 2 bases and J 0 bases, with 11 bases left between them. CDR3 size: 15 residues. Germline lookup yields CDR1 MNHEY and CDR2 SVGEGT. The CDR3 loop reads CASSYRGGNSYEQYF. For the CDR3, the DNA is TGTGCCAGCAGTTACCGGGGAGGAAACTCCTACGAGCAGTACTTC.

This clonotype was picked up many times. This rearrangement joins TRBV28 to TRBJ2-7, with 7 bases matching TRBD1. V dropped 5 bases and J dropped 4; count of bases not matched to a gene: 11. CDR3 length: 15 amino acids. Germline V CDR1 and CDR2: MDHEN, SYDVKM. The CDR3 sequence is CASSRTGEVRYEQYF. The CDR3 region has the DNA TGTGCCAGCAGTCGAACAGGGGAAGTTAGGTACGAGCAGTACTTC.

Written as DNA, the CDR3 is TGTGCCAGCAGCTTAGCGACGGAGCATGAAAAACTGTTTTTT. It encodes CASSLATEHEKLFF. The chain uses TRBV7-9 and TRBJ1-4; D remains unclear. The V end was cut by 0 bases, the J end by 6 bases, with 8 bases between. Germline V gene sequence: CDR1 SEHNR, CDR2 FQNEAQ (reference sequence). This CDR3 has 14 residues.

The CDR3 DNA is TGCAGTGCTAGGGCCCTAGCGGGATGGAACACCGGGGAGCTGTTTTTT. It translates to CSARALAGWNTGELFF. V usage is TRBV20-1 and J usage is TRBJ2-2, with 9 bases identical to TRBD2. The CDR3 loop spans 16 amino acids. J was trimmed by 1 base and V by 3 bases; bases with no gene match: 6. Germline CDR1 is DFQATT and CDR2 is SNEGSKA (reference sequence).

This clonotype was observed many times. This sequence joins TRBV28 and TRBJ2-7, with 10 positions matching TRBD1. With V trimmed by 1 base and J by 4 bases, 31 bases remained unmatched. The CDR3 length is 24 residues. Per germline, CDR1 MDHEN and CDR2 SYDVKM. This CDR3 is CASSLFSFSVPVEPRDRGRYEQYF. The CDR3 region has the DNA TGTGCCAGCAGTTTATTTAGTTTTTCTGTCCCCGTTGAGCCGCGGGACAGGGGTAGATACGAGCAGTACTTC.

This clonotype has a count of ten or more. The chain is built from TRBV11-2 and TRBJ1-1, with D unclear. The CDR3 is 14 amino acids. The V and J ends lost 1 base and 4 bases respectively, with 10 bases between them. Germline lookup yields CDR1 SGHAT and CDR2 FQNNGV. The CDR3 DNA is TGTGCCAGCAGCTTAGCTGCCAGAAGCACTGAAGCTTTCTTT. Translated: CASSLAARSTEAFF.

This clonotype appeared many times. CDR3 bases: TGTGCCAGCAGTTCCGGACAGGTCAGCTCCTACGAGCAGTACTTC. Protein: CASSSGQVSSYEQYF. The V gene is TRBV28, the J gene TRBJ2-7; TRBD1 matches 7 bases. With 4 bases clipped from V and 0 bases from J, the junction kept 6 bases outside the gene matches. The CDR3 spans 15 residues. CDR1 is MDHEN and CDR2 is SYDVKM in the germline V gene.

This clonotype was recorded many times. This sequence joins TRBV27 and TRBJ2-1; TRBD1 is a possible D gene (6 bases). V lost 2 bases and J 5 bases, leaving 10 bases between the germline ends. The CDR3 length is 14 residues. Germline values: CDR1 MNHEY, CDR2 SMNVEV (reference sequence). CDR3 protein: CASSLRDKHNEQFF. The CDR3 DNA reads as TGTGCCAGCAGTTTAAGGGACAAGCACAATGAGCAGTTCTTC.